This T cell receptor beta chain was recorded in a study of shared T cell receptors in the human thymus. CDR1 is MDHEN, CDR2 SYDVKM, per germline. The CDR3 loop spans 13 amino acids. V lost 4 bases and J lost 5, with 12 bases in between. Profiled with immunoSEQ multiplex PCR; TCRdb holds only in-frame clones, not every one. The sample includes 500,000 to 550,000 clones, about 84% of them seen just once. The data were also submitted as part of a second study, on human thymus T cells.

Sequencing was performed on thymocytes. This sequence joins TRBV28 and TRBJ2-7; the D gene is possibly TRBD2 (5 bases). This TCR was sampled from a boy younger than two with a congenital heart defect. The CDR3 bases are TGTGCCAGCAGTTACCCGGACGGGGACGAGCAGTACTTC. Its translation is CASSYPDGDEQYF.